The entry that follows covers one TCR beta chain sequence. No antigen is known for it. Deletions cut 7 bases from V and 0 bases from J, with 3 bases between. The CDR3 runs 12 residues. This sample stems from a study of CD8 T cells in Susac syndrome. Study-wide results and caveats: It was acknowledged by the study that relatively few individuals were included in its TCR sequencing and HLA analysis.

cDNA came from roughly 0.47 to 1 ug RNA primed by random hexamers. The CDR3 of TCR beta was amplified by immunoSEQ multiplex PCR across 54 Vbeta and 13 Jbeta. TCRdb re-derived calls from the immunoSEQ multiplex PCR reads in MiXCR, one entry per CDR3 protein. The table lists a few hundred thousand distinct CDR3 sequences, about 94% of them singletons. The V gene is TRBV12-3 or TRBV12-4, the J gene TRBJ2-2; D is uncertain. The origin of this receptor is a human donor with Susac syndrome. The sequenced material came from CD4+ T cells from PBMCs. CDR3 sequence reads: CASTANTGELFF. The CDR3 DNA reads as TGTGCCAGCACGGCGAACACCGGGGAGCTGTTTTTT.